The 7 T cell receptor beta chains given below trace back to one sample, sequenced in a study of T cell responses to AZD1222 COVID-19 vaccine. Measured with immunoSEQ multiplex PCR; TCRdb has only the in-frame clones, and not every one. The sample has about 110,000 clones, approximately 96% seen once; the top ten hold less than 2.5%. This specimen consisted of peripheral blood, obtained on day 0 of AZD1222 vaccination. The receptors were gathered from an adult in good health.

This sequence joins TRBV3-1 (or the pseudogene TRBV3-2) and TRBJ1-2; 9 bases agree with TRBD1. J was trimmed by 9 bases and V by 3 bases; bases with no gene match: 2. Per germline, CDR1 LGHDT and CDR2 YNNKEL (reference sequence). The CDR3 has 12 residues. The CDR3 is CASSQGQGSYTF. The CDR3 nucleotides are TGTGCCAGCAGCCAGGGACAGGGAAGCTACACCTTC.

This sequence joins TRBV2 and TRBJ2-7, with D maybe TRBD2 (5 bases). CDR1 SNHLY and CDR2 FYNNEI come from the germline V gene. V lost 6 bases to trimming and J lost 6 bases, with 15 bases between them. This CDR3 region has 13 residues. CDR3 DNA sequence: TGTGCCAGCAGCAACTACCGGGGTGCCGAGCAGTACTTC. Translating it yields CASSNYRGAEQYF.

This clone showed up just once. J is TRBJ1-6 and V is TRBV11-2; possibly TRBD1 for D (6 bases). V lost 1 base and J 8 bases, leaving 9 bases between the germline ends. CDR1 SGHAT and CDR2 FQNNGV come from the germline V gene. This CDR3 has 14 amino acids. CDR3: CASSLVGGDSPLHF. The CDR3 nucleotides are TGTGCCAGCAGCTTAGTAGGGGGTGATTCACCCCTCCACTTT.

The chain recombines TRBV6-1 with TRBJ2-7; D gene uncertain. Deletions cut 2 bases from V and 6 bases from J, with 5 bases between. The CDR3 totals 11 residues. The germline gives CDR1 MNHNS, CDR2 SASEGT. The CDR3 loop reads CASSEFGEQYF. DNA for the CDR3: TGTGCCAGCAGTGAATTTGGCGAGCAGTACTTC.

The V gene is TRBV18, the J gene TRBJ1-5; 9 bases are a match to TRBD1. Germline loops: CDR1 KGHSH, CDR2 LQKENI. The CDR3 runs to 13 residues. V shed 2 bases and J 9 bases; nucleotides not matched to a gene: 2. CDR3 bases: TGTGCCAGCTCACCAGGGACAGGGAGGCCCCAGCATTTT. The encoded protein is CASSPGTGRPQHF.

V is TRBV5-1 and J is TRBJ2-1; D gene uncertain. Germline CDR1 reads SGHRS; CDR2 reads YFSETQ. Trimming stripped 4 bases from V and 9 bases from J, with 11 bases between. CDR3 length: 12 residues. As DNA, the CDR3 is TGCGCCAGCAGCCTCCGTTCTGGTGAGCAGTTCTTC. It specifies CASSLRSGEQFF.

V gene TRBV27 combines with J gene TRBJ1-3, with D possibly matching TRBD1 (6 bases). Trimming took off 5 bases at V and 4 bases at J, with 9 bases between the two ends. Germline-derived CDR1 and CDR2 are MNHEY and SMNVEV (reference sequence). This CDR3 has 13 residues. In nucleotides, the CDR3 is TGTGCCAGCAGTACAGGGAGGGGAAACACCATATATTTT. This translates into CASSTGRGNTIYF.